The 3 T cell receptor beta chains below come from one sample, sequenced in a study of cytomegalovirus exposure and HLA in healthy donors. This PCR relied on a set of 60 Vbeta primers and 13 Jbeta primers. TCRdb keeps only in-frame clones here, not all; method: immunoSEQ multiplex PCR. Here the sample spans some 190,000 clones, around 80% being singletons. The sequenced sample consisted of PBMCs. These receptors all stem from a girl between 10 and 17 years old in good health and CMV-seropositive.

This clone was detected only once. V is TRBV25-1 and J is TRBJ2-1; D may be TRBD1 (6 bases). Trimming removed 4 bases from V and 4 bases from J, with 20 bases in between. Looked up from germline, CDR1 is MGHDK and CDR2 is SYGVNS. The CDR3 has 17 residues. CDR3: CASSGTRAGVGYNEQFF. CDR3 DNA sequence: TGTGCCAGCAGTGGAACGCGAGCAGGGGTGGGGTACAATGAGCAGTTCTTC.

V is TRBV6-5 and J is TRBJ2-2; maybe TRBD2 (6 bases). CDR3 length equals 15 residues. Germline V gene sequence: CDR1 MNHEY, CDR2 SVGAGI. The V end lost 5 bases, the J end lost 0 bases, and 10 bases lay between the germline ends. The CDR3 DNA follows: TGTGCCAGCAGTCAAGGGACTGCGAACACCGGGGAGCTGTTTTTT. Encoded protein: CASSQGTANTGELFF.

This clone appeared a single time. J is TRBJ2-1 and V is TRBV27; D might be TRBD1 (6 bases). V was trimmed by 2 bases and J by 4 bases, leaving 6 bases between them. CDR1 MNHEY and CDR2 SMNVEV come from the germline V gene (reference sequence). This CDR3 has 13 residues. CDR3 amino acids: CASSLGQYNEQFF. CDR3 bases: TGTGCCAGCAGTTTAGGACAGTACAATGAGCAGTTCTTC.